This TCR beta chain was obtained from a study of cytomegalovirus exposure and HLA in healthy donors. Study details: An earlier analysis identified 117 million unique TCR beta sequences in some 170 million T cells.

This CDR3 is built from 16 residues. Germline-derived CDR1 and CDR2 are MDHEN and SYDVKM. V lost 4 bases to trimming and J lost 1 base; unmatched junction nucleotides: 8. The study ran its PCR with 60 Vbeta and 13 Jbeta primers. Generated by immunoSEQ multiplex PCR, the TCRdb table keeps only in-frame clones and is missing some. The sample has about 92,000 clones; about 84% are singletons. The sequencing input was PBMCs. The origin of this receptor is a girl aged 2-9 years in good health and CMV-seropositive. V gene TRBV28 combines with J gene TRBJ1-1; 8 bases are a match to TRBD1. CDR3: CASSSPGGAPNTEAFF. Written as DNA, the CDR3 is TGTGCCAGCAGTTCCCCAGGGGGCGCCCCGAACACTGAAGCTTTCTTT.